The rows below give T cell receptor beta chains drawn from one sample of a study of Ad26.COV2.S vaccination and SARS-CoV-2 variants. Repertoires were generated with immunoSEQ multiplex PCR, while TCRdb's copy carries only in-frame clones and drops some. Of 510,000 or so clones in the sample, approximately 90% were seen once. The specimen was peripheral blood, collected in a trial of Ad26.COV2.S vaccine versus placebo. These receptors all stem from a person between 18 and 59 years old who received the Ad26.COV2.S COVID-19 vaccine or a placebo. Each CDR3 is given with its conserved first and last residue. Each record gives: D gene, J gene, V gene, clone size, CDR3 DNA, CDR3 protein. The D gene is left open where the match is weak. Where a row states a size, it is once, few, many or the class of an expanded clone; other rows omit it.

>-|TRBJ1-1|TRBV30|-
TGTGTCGAGGGAGCTCGGAACACTGAAGCTTTCTTT
CVEGARNTEAFF
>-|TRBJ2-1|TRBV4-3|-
TGCGCCAGCAGCCAAGATGCGCGGCCCGGTTACAATGAGCAGTTCTTC
CASSQDARPGYNEQFF
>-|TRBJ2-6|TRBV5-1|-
TGCGCCAGCAGCTTGGGACAGTTCTCTGGGGCCAACGTCCTGACTTTC
CASSLGQFSGANVLTF
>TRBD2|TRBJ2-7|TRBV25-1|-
TGTGCCAGCACCGCCGGGACTAGCGGCTACGAGCAGTACTTC
CASTAGTSGYEQYF
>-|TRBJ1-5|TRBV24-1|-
TGTGCCACCAGCGGACCAGGGCCTGGCAATCAGCCCCAGCATTTT
CATSGPGPGNQPQHF
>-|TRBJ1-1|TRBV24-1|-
TGTGCCACCAGTGTCGCCGGGACAGAAGCTTTCTTT
CATSVAGTEAFF
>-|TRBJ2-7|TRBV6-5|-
TGTGCCAGCAGTTACTCGAGTTTGGTCTCCGAGCAGTACTTC
CASSYSSLVSEQYF
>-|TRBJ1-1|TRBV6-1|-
TGTGCCAGCAGTACCCAGACAGGGAACACTGAAGCTTTCTTT
CASSTQTGNTEAFF
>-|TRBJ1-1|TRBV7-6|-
TGTGCCAGCAGCTTAGATGTGGGGACAGAAGCTTTCTTT
CASSLDVGTEAFF
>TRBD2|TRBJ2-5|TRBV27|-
TGTGCCAGCAGTCGTACGCCGGGACTAGCATCCGAGACCCAGTACTTC
CASSRTPGLASETQYF
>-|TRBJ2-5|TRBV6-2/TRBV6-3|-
TGTGCCAGCAGTCTTACTCCGCCAGAGACCCAGTACTTC
CASSLTPPETQYF
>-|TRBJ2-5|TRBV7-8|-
TGTGCCAGCAGCTTAGCCGGCCAACAGGCCCAGTACTTC
CASSLAGQQAQYF
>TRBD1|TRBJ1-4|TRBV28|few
TGTGCCAGCAGTTTAAGCGGGACAGGGGGGACCAGTAATGAAAAACTGTTTTTT
CASSLSGTGGTSNEKLFF
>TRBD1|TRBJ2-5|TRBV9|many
TGTGCCAGCAGCGTAGGAGAGGGACAGGGACAAGAGACCCAGTACTTC
CASSVGEGQGQETQYF
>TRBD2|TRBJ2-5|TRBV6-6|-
TGTGCCAGCAGCCCCAACCGCTCCGGACTAGCGGGAGGGGATTCGGGAGAGACCCAGTACTTC
CASSPNRSGLAGGDSGETQYF
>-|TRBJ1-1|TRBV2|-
TGTGCCAGCAGTGAAGCGAGGGCCGGGGCGGCTTTCTTT
CASSEARAGAAFF
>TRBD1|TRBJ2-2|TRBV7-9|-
TGTGCCAGCAGGCCCCGGGACAGGGGGCAATCCGGGGAGCTGTTTTTT
CASRPRDRGQSGELFF
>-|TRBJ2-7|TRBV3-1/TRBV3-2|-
TGTGCCAGCAGCCAAGATCCTAGGGGGGACTACGAGCAGTACTTC
CASSQDPRGDYEQYF
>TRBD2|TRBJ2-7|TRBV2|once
TGTGCCAGCACCCTTAGCGGGAGCGGTGGCTACGAGCAGTACTTC
CASTLSGSGGYEQYF
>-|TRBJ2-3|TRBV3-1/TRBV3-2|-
TGTGCCAGCAGCCAAGCCCCCGCCACAGATACGCAGTATTTT
CASSQAPATDTQYF
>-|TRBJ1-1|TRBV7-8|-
TGTGCCAGCAGCTCCACCATAGGGAACACTGAAGCTTTCTTT
CASSSTIGNTEAFF
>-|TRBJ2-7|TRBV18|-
TGTGCCAGCTCACCAGCGAGCTCCTACGAGCAGTACTTC
CASSPASSYEQYF
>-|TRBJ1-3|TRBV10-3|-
TGTGCCATCAGAGGGGAAGGGACTGGAAACACCATATATTTT
CAIRGEGTGNTIYF
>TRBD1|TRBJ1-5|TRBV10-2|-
TGCGCCAGCAGAGAAGGACAGGGCGGCAATCAGCCCCAGCATTTT
CASREGQGGNQPQHF
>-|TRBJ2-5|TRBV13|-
TGTGCCAGCAGCTTTGGTGAGACCCAGTACTTC
CASSFGETQYF
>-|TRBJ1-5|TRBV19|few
TGTGCCAGTAGGGGCGGGGGAAATCAGCCCCAGCATTTT
CASRGGGNQPQHF
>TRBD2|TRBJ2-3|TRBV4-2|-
TGTGCCAGCAGCCAAGAAACAGCGGGAGCGGCAGATACGCAGTATTTT
CASSQETAGAADTQYF
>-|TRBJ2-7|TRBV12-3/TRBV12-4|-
TGTGCCAGCAGTTCTAACTACGAGCAGTACTTC
CASSSNYEQYF
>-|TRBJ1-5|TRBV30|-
TGTGCCTGGAGACTAGGAGGGGCGGGCAATCAGCCCCAGCATTTT
CAWRLGGAGNQPQHF
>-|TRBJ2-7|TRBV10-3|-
TGTGCCATCAACGGAGGGGAACGCGAGCAGTACTTC
CAINGGEREQYF
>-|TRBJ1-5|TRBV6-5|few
TGTGCCAGCAGACCAACAACGCATCAGCCCCAGCATTTT
CASRPTTHQPQHF
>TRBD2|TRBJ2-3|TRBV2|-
TGTGCCAGCATGACTAGCGGGAGGTCTACCGTCAGCACAGATACGCAGTATTTT
CASMTSGRSTVSTDTQYF
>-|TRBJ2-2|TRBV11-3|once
TGTGCCAGCAGACTAGAGAACACCGGGGAGCTGTTTTTT
CASRLENTGELFF
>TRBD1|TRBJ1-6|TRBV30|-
TGTGCCGGGCAACGGGACAGTAATTCACCCCTCCACTTT
CAGQRDSNSPLHF
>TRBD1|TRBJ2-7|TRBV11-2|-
TGTGCCAGCAGCTTTCGTCGGGACAGCAGCTCCTACGAGCAGTACTTC
CASSFRRDSSSYEQYF
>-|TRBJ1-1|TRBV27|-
TGTGCCAGCAGTCCCTGGGAGGGTCCGAACACTGAAGCTTTCTTT
CASSPWEGPNTEAFF